One and the same sample provided the 20 T cell receptor beta chains below, sequenced in a study of control samples from healthy donors and cancer patients. Libraries were prepared by immunoSEQ multiplex PCR; TCRdb keeps only in-frame clonotypes and omits some of them. The sample holds roughly 150,000 clones; around 90% are singletons and the top ten take 0.68%. The specimen was blood. These receptors were collected from a woman younger than 45 in good health.

The chain employs TRBV5-1 and TRBJ1-5; 9 bases are shared with TRBD1. Germline loops: CDR1 SGHRS, CDR2 YFSETQ. Unmatched junction bases numbered 11, after V lost 4 bases and J lost 3 bases. This CDR3 is built from 17 residues. The CDR3 nucleotides read TGCGCCAGCAGCCCTGTCCCGGGGGACAGGGACAATCAGCCCCAGCATTTT. It encodes CASSPVPGDRDNQPQHF.

The chain couples TRBV29-1 to TRBJ1-1; tentatively, D is TRBD1 (6 bases). V was trimmed by 3 bases and J by 1 base, leaving 12 bases between them. The CDR3 has 14 amino acids. The germline CDR1 and CDR2 sequences are SQVTM and ANQGSEA. The CDR3 DNA reads as TGCAGCGTTGATGCCAGGGGACGGAACACTGAAGCTTTCTTT. It encodes CSVDARGRNTEAFF.

This clone was observed a single time. This chain uses TRBV28 with TRBJ2-7; possibly TRBD1 for D (5 bases). This CDR3 contains 15 residues. The germline CDR1 and CDR2 sequences are MDHEN and SYDVKM. V was trimmed by 1 base and J by 2 bases, leaving 12 bases between them. CDR3 loop: CASSLFTGGAYEQYF. The DNA for the CDR3 is TGTGCCAGCAGTTTATTTACAGGCGGAGCCTACGAGCAGTACTTC.

V usage is TRBV28 and J usage is TRBJ1-2, with D unclear. The CDR3 length is 13 residues. Trimming removed 6 bases at V and 1 base at J, with 9 bases between. Germline assignment: CDR1 MDHEN and CDR2 SYDVKM. The CDR3 spells CASRLGLNYGYTF. DNA of the CDR3: TGTGCCAGCAGGCTCGGTCTTAACTATGGCTACACCTTC.

CDR3 nucleotides: TGTGCCAGCAGTTTTACAGGCCCCTACGAGCAGTACTTC. Protein product: CASSFTGPYEQYF. This rearrangement joins TRBV27 to TRBJ2-7; D possibly corresponds to TRBD1 (5 bases). V was cut by 3 bases and J by 2 bases, with 8 bases left in between. This CDR3 region has 13 residues. CDR1 and CDR2 from the germline V gene are MNHEY and SMNVEV (reference sequence).

The CDR3 spells CASTRLVTDTQYF. Written as DNA, the CDR3 is TGTGCCAGCACCCGACTAGTAACAGATACGCAGTATTTT. J is TRBJ2-3 and V is TRBV6-5; D might be TRBD2 (6 bases). The CDR3 has 13 residues. In germline, CDR1 is MNHEY, CDR2 SVGAGI. Trimming took 7 bases from V and 3 from J, leaving 11 bases between them.

As to this clone: One end of the junction does not line up with germline, which may come from a read error. V gene TRBV7-2 combines with J gene TRBJ2-5; 7 positions agree with TRBD2. The CDR3 is 15 residues long. Germline V gene lookup returns CDR1 SGHTA and CDR2 FQGNSA. The CDR3 protein is CASSSTSGAQETQHF. CDR3 in DNA: TGTGCCAGCAGTTCTACAAGCGGGGCCCAAGAGACCCAGCACTTC.

V usage is TRBV18 and J usage is TRBJ1-1, with D unresolved. The CDR3 runs to 14 residues. Looked up from germline, CDR1 is KGHSH and CDR2 is LQKENI. Trimming cost V 0 bases and J 9 bases, with 14 bases left between them. CDR3 in amino acids: CASSPPEFIQQAFF. DNA of the CDR3: TGTGCCAGCTCACCACCAGAATTCATCCAGCAAGCTTTCTTT.

This clone was observed a single time. This chain joins TRBV29-1 and TRBJ2-6; possibly TRBD1 or TRBD2 for D (5 bases each). CDR1 and CDR2 (germline): SQVTM, ANQGSEA. The CDR3 totals 15 residues. With 1 base removed from V and 4 bases from J, the gap between germline ends came to 11 bases. DNA for the CDR3: TGCAGCGTTGAAGGGCGCAGGGAGGGGGCCAACGTCCTGACTTTC. Amino acids: CSVEGRREGANVLTF.

This clone has only one observation. This chain connects TRBV6-2 or TRBV6-3 to TRBJ2-1; 7 bases match TRBD1. After removal of 1 base from V and 2 bases from J, the junction contained 2 bases not matched to a gene. The CDR3 consists of 15 residues. CDR1 is MNHEY and CDR2 is SVGEGT in the germline V gene. The CDR3 reads CASSYYGTAYNEQFF. CDR3 coding DNA: TGTGCCAGCAGTTACTACGGGACAGCCTACAATGAGCAGTTCTTC.

J is TRBJ2-1 and V is TRBV5-6; D is possibly TRBD2 (5 bases). This CDR3 spans 15 amino acids. V dropped 0 bases and J dropped 3 bases, with 10 bases sitting between them. From germline, CDR1 is SGHDT and CDR2 YYEEEE. CDR3 DNA sequence: TGTGCCAGCAGCTTGGGTCGGGATCTCTACAATGAGCAGTTCTTC. Translating gives CASSLGRDLYNEQFF.

This clone was picked up one time. CDR3 bases: TGCGCCAGCAGCTTGGAAGTGGCGTTTGGACTAGCGGGTTCGTACAATGAGCAGTTCTTC. It specifies CASSLEVAFGLAGSYNEQFF. The genes are TRBV5-1 and TRBJ2-1, with TRBD2 matching 11 bases. The CDR3 runs 20 residues. After removal of 0 bases from V and 4 bases from J, the junction contained 15 bases not matched to a gene. Germline-derived CDR1 and CDR2 are SGHRS and YFSETQ.

The chain joins TRBV9 to TRBJ2-7; D is uncertain. CDR3 length: 12 residues. Germline V CDR1 and CDR2: SGDLS, YYNGEE. Trimming removed 3 bases from V and 7 bases from J, with 11 bases in between. CDR3: CASSAYLGEQYF. In nucleotides, the CDR3 is TGTGCCAGCAGCGCCTACCTGGGAGAGCAGTACTTC.

This clone was detected a few times. V gene TRBV7-3 combines with J gene TRBJ2-1, with D maybe TRBD1 (5 bases). Germline V CDR1 and CDR2: SGHTA, FQGTGA. The CDR3 loop spans 15 amino acids. Trimming took off 5 bases at V and 3 bases at J, with 14 bases between the two ends. CDR3 amino acids: CASSEPGQDYNEQFF. CDR3 DNA sequence: TGTGCCAGCAGCGAACCCGGACAAGACTACAATGAGCAGTTCTTC.

This clone was recorded once. The chain carries TRBV6-6 and TRBJ2-1, with 8 nucleotides matching TRBD2. With V trimmed by 0 bases and J by 8 bases, 9 bases remained unmatched. The CDR3 runs to 16 residues. Germline V gives CDR1 MNHNY, CDR2 SVGAGI (reference sequence). The DNA of the CDR3 is TGTGCCAGCAGTTACTCGAGGCTAGCGGGCCGTGATGAGCAGTTCTTC. As protein: CASSYSRLAGRDEQFF.

This chain links TRBV28 with TRBJ1-3; tentative D call: TRBD1 (5 bases). The germline V and J ends were trimmed by 6 bases and 0 bases, with 18 bases remaining between them. The germline CDR1 and CDR2 sequences are MDHEN and SYDVKM. This CDR3 has 17 residues. The CDR3 loop is CASRANIRVDSGNTIYF. The CDR3 DNA sequence: TGTGCCAGCAGGGCTAATATCAGGGTAGACTCTGGAAACACCATATATTTT.

The V call is TRBV28, the J call TRBJ1-5; TRBD1 might be the D (6 bases). The CDR3 consists of 12 residues. The germline V gene encodes CDR1 MDHEN and CDR2 SYDVKM. Trimming took off 4 bases at V and 9 bases at J, with 10 bases between the two ends. The CDR3 DNA reads as TGTGCCAGCAGTTCCAGGGGTAGGCCCCAGCATTTT. Its translation: CASSSRGRPQHF.

This chain connects TRBV9 to TRBJ1-3; no definite D call. Between the trimmed V and J ends, which lost 3 bases and 4 bases, there was a span of 11 bases. The CDR3 totals 14 residues. Germline V CDR1 and CDR2: SGDLS, YYNGEE. This chain's CDR3 is CASSGSERGNTIYF. CDR3 DNA sequence: TGTGCCAGCAGCGGTTCAGAACGAGGAAACACCATATATTTT.

The chain uses TRBV5-1 and TRBJ2-3; the match to TRBD2 covers 10 bases. CDR3 length equals 16 residues. J lost 4 bases, V lost 0 bases, and 5 bases had no gene match. The germline gives CDR1 SGHRS, CDR2 YFSETQ. DNA for the CDR3: TGCGCCAGCAGCTTGGGGATAGCGGGAGGATCAGATACGCAGTATTTT. Translated, it gives CASSLGIAGGSDTQYF.

The CDR3 here is CASSVVPAPNTGELFF. In nucleotides, the CDR3 is TGTGCCAGCAGCGTAGTTCCCGCACCGAACACCGGGGAGCTGTTTTTT. The chain has TRBV9 and TRBJ2-2; no clear D gene. Between the trimmed V and J ends, which lost 0 bases and 0 bases, there was a span of 9 bases. Germline CDR1 and CDR2: SGDLS and YYNGEE. The CDR3 sequence is 16 residues long.